A single sample is the source of the 20 T cell receptor beta chains below, sequenced in a study of shared clonotypes between healthy human individuals. The protocol was immunoSEQ multiplex PCR, while the TCRdb copy is restricted to in-frame clones and leaves out a portion. The table has some 500,000 clones, almost 97% seen once; the top ten hold 0.06%. The sequenced sample was naive CD4+ T cells sorted from blood. The subset was: CD45RA+ positively selected. These receptors originate from a woman aged 30 to 39 in good health.

The gene calls are TRBV10-3 and TRBJ2-7; a possible D gene is TRBD1 (6 bases). The ends were cut back, 2 bases at V and 0 bases at J, with 11 bases in the middle. Germline V CDR1 and CDR2: ENHRY, SYGVKD. The CDR3 runs 15 residues. The CDR3 coding sequence is TGTGCCATCAGTGAGGGGGACACTAGCTCCTACGAGCAGTACTTC. Translating gives CAISEGDTSSYEQYF.

The gene calls are TRBV5-4 and TRBJ2-7, with 7 bases that match TRBD1. CDR3 length: 14 amino acids. The germline CDR1 and CDR2 sequences are SGHNT and YYREEE (reference sequence). V was pared by 2 bases and J by 2 bases, with 4 bases of the junction left unmatched. CDR3 DNA sequence: TGTGCCAGCAGCTTATGGGACAGCACCTACGAGCAGTACTTC. Amino acid sequence: CASSLWDSTYEQYF. Full variable domain (missing parts from reference TRBV5-4 and TRBJ2-7): ETGVTQSPTHLIKTRGQQVTLRCSSQSGHNTVSWYQQALGQGPQFIFQYYREEENGRGNFPPRFSGLQFPNYSSELNVNALELDDSALYLCASSLWDSTYEQYFGPGTRLTVT.

In its sample, this clone was seen once. The chain carries TRBV30 and TRBJ2-5, with 12 bases lining up with TRBD2. There are 15 residues in the CDR3. In germline, CDR1 is GTSNPN, CDR2 SVGIG (reference sequence). The ends lost 3 bases at V and 5 bases at J; junction bases unmatched: 7. The chain's CDR3 is CAWRLAGGPLETQYF. The DNA of the CDR3 is TGTGCCTGGAGGCTAGCGGGAGGGCCTTTGGAGACCCAGTACTTC.

The chain links TRBV7-9 to TRBJ1-1; D is unclear. Between the trimmed V and J ends, which lost 5 bases and 8 bases, there was a span of 12 bases. CDR1 is SEHNR, CDR2 FQNEAQ, per germline (reference sequence). The length of the CDR3 is 12 residues. The CDR3: CASSPPRQEAFF. The CDR3 DNA is TGTGCCAGCAGCCCCCCCCGCCAAGAAGCTTTCTTT.

The chain is built from TRBV6-5 and TRBJ2-7; D is uncertain. V dropped 6 bases and J dropped 3 bases, with 12 bases sitting between them. Looked up from germline, CDR1 is MNHEY and CDR2 is SVGAGI. The CDR3 runs to 13 residues. The CDR3 nucleotides read TGTGCCAGCAGCTCCCCCAGTAGCTACGAGCAGTACTTC. Encoded protein: CASSSPSSYEQYF.

The rearrangement joins TRBV28 to TRBJ1-2; a weak D match, TRBD1 (6 bases). The V and J ends lost 6 bases and 4 bases respectively, with 24 bases between them. The CDR3 runs to 17 residues. Germline V gene sequence: CDR1 MDHEN, CDR2 SYDVKM. This CDR3 is CASRPRQETRQVYGYTF. CDR3 coding DNA: TGTGCCAGCAGACCGCGACAAGAGACCAGACAGGTCTATGGCTACACCTTC.

The chain joins TRBV7-2 to TRBJ2-7, with D tentatively TRBD1 (5 bases). The CDR3 consists of 12 residues. The germline V gene encodes CDR1 SGHTA and CDR2 FQGNSA. Trimming removed 5 bases at V and 4 bases at J, with 9 bases between. In DNA form, the CDR3 reads TGTGCCAGCAGCGGACAATTATACGAGCAGTACTTC. Its translation: CASSGQLYEQYF.

The chain uses TRBV19 and TRBJ2-3, with 9 bases fitting TRBD1. CDR1 LNHDA and CDR2 SQIVND come from the germline V gene (reference sequence). The V gene end was trimmed by 6 bases and the J gene end by 3 bases; junction bases not matched to a gene: 7. The CDR3 loop spans 15 amino acids. Here the CDR3 reads CASSPGTGLTDTQYF. CDR3 DNA sequence: TGTGCCAGTAGCCCCGGGACAGGGTTGACAGATACGCAGTATTTT. Drawing the rest from reference TRBV19 and TRBJ2-3, the complete variable domain is DGGITQSPKYLFRKEGQNVTLSCEQNLNHDAMYWYRQDPGQGLRLIYYSQIVNDFQKGDIAEGYSVSREKKESFPLTVTSAQKNPTAFYLCASSPGTGLTDTQYFGPGTRLTVL.

CDR3 sequence reads: CASSPPHQGGNEQYF. Here the CDR3 DNA reads TGTGCCAGCTCACCACCCCACCAGGGTGGGAACGAGCAGTACTTC. This chain links TRBV18 with TRBJ2-7; D is perhaps TRBD1 (5 bases). CDR3 length: 15 residues. V was shortened by 0 bases and J by 5 bases, with 14 bases between the two germline ends. The germline gives CDR1 KGHSH, CDR2 LQKENI. The full variable domain, with the rest looked up from reference TRBV18 and TRBJ2-7, is NAGVMQNPRHLVRRRGQEARLRCSPMKGHSHVYWYRQLPEEGLKFMVYLQKENIIDESGMPKERFSAEFPKEGPSILRIQQVVRGDSAAYFCASSPPHQGGNEQYFGPGTRLTVT.

J is TRBJ1-1 and V is TRBV7-8, with 7 bases identical to TRBD1. The junction had 8 bases not matched to a gene; V was cut back by 1 base and J by 0 bases. Germline assignment: CDR1 SGHVS and CDR2 FQNEAQ. The CDR3 is 17 amino acids. In nucleotides, the CDR3 is TGTGCCAGCAGCTTAGGATGGACAGGTACTATGAACACTGAAGCTTTCTTT. Its translation: CASSLGWTGTMNTEAFF.

The chain uses TRBV6-5 and TRBJ2-1; 9 bases fit TRBD2. The germline V gene encodes CDR1 MNHEY and CDR2 SVGAGI. The trim removed 0 bases at V and 8 bases at J, leaving 8 bases unmatched. This CDR3 comprises 16 residues. CDR3 sequence: CASSYSVSGLADEQFF. CDR3 nucleotide sequence: TGTGCCAGCAGTTACTCGGTCTCGGGACTAGCCGATGAGCAGTTCTTC.

This clone has only one observation. The chain joins TRBV5-1 to TRBJ1-3; no clear D. From germline, CDR1 is SGHRS and CDR2 YFSETQ. This CDR3 comprises 11 residues. V was cut by 0 bases and J by 8 bases, with 3 bases left in between. The CDR3 DNA reads TGCGCCAGCAGCTTGGGTGACACCATATATTTT. It yields the protein CASSLGDTIYF. Looking up the rest from reference TRBV5-1 and TRBJ1-3 gives the full variable domain: KAGVTQTPRYLIKTRGQQVTLSCSPISGHRSVSWYQQTPGQGLQFLFEYFSETQRNKGNFPGRFSGRQFSNSRSEMNVSTLELGDSALYLCASSLGDTIYFGEGSWLTVV.

CDR3 amino acids: CASSSRGRAVHEQYF. The CDR3 nucleotides read TGTGCCAGCAGCTCCCGCGGGAGAGCGGTCCACGAGCAGTACTTC. V and J are TRBV7-2 and TRBJ2-7, with 7 bases aligning to TRBD2. Per the germline V gene, CDR1 is SGHTA and CDR2 is FQGNSA. V lost 4 bases to trimming and J lost 5 bases; unmatched junction nucleotides: 11. The CDR3 sequence is 15 residues long.

This clone was seen once. V and J are TRBV7-3 and TRBJ2-1; 8 bases agree with TRBD2. V lost 4 bases, J lost 0 bases, and 5 bases stayed unmatched. The CDR3 has 16 amino acids. The V gene's germline CDR1 is SGHTA and CDR2 FQGTGA. As DNA, the CDR3 is TGTGCCAGCAGCTCAAGCGGGGGTCGCTCCTACAATGAGCAGTTCTTC. Its protein product is CASSSSGGRSYNEQFF.

The V call is TRBV5-1, the J call TRBJ2-7; TRBD1 might be the D (5 bases). CDR1 SGHRS and CDR2 YFSETQ come from the germline V gene. V was shortened by 4 bases and J by 2 bases, with 13 bases between the two germline ends. The CDR3 covers 14 residues. The CDR3 reads CASSLTGSPYEQYF. In DNA form, the CDR3 reads TGCGCCAGCAGCCTTACAGGATCCCCCTACGAGCAGTACTTC.

This clone occurred once. The V gene is TRBV28, the J gene TRBJ1-1; D is undetermined. Germline CDR1 reads MDHEN; CDR2 reads SYDVKM. CDR3 length equals 15 residues. Trimming shortened V by 6 bases and J by 6 bases, and 20 bases separated the two germline ends. The CDR3 is CASRWAVVRSSEAFF. CDR3 sequence (DNA): TGTGCCAGCAGGTGGGCAGTAGTTCGTTCGTCTGAAGCTTTCTTT. The full variable domain, completed using reference TRBV28 and TRBJ1-1, is DVKVTQSSRYLVKRTGEKVFLECVQDMDHENMFWYRQDPGLGLRLIYFSYDVKMKEKGDIPEGYSVSREKKERFSLILESASTNQTSMYLCASRWAVVRSSEAFFGQGTRLTVV.

The V and J genes are TRBV5-6 and TRBJ2-5; TRBD1 matches 8 bases. Germline values: CDR1 SGHDT, CDR2 YYEEEE. This CDR3 contains 15 residues. Trimming took 0 bases from V and 4 from J; bases not matched to a gene: 5. CDR3 protein: CASSLARGQVETQYF. In DNA form, the CDR3 reads TGTGCCAGCAGCTTGGCCAGGGGGCAGGTAGAGACCCAGTACTTC.

The chain recombines TRBV15 with TRBJ2-1; either TRBD1 or TRBD2 may supply D (5 bases each). The germline V and J ends were trimmed by 1 base and 5 bases, with 12 bases remaining between them. Germline V gene sequence: CDR1 LNHNV, CDR2 YYDKDF (reference sequence). The CDR3 runs to 15 residues. The CDR3 DNA sequence: TGTGCCACCAGCAGAGCGTCAGGGAGAGACAATGAGCAGTTCTTC. As protein: CATSRASGRDNEQFF.

V is TRBV10-1 and J is TRBJ2-1; 14 bases match TRBD2. J gave up 8 bases and V 8 bases, and 8 bases lay outside the gene matches. From germline, CDR1 is WNHNN and CDR2 SYGVQD (reference sequence). The CDR3 has 15 amino acids. The CDR3 protein is CASAAGTSGSYEQFF. The CDR3 nucleotides read TGCGCCAGCGCAGCCGGGACTAGCGGGAGCTATGAGCAGTTCTTC.

This chain uses TRBV10-2 with TRBJ1-5; D remains ambiguous. From germline, CDR1 is WSHSY and CDR2 SAAADI. The CDR3 covers 13 residues. The germline V and J ends were trimmed by 3 bases and 6 bases, with 9 bases remaining between them. The CDR3 reads CASSEYLSQPQHF. The CDR3 DNA is TGCGCCAGCAGTGAATATCTCAGTCAGCCCCAGCATTTT.